Sequencing of this T cell receptor (beta chain) was carried out in a study of monozygotic twins with inflammatory bowel disease. The study, taken as a whole, reports: Healthy co-twins showed greater TCRbeta diversity (inverse Simpson) than IBD patients. A distinction between different T cell subtypes was not possible.

The CDR3 is 15 residues long. Germline V gives CDR1 SGHAT, CDR2 FQNNGV. A note on this clonotype: No antigen is known for it.

Using the 5' RACE reads, TCRdb records one entry per CDR3 protein without DNA. The sample spans approximately 400,000 distinct CDR3 sequences; the ten largest clones claim 2% to 3%. The origin of this receptor is a human donor with ulcerative colitis or Crohn's disease, or a healthy co-twin of an affected twin (not recorded which). The sample comprised blood. This sequence joins TRBV11-2 and TRBJ1-2; TCRdb returns TRBD1, unconfirmable since there is no DNA. CDR3 region: CASSFGAGGNYGYTF. The variable domain in full, with the rest retrieved from reference TRBV11-2 and TRBJ1-2, is EAGVAQSPRYKIIEKRQSVAFWCNPISGHATLYWYQQILGQGPKLLIQFQNNGVVDDSQLPKDRFSAERLKGVDSTLKIQPAKLEDSAVYLCASSFGAGGNYGYTFGSGTRLTVV.